This T cell receptor beta chain comes out of a study of T cell responses to AZD1222 COVID-19 vaccine. Whole-study results and caveats: The donor group comprised mostly white British people and more females; the analysis possibly underestimated clonal diversity. Researchers took repertoire samples only after the peak T cell response had come. Seropositive status at baseline applied to only a handful of AZD1222 recipients.

Concerning this clone: Its antigen is not known.

Produced via immunoSEQ multiplex PCR; TCRdb's table is partial and in-frame only. The sample has just under 150,000 clones, nearly 90% seen once. The sequence was obtained from an adult who received the MenACWY meningococcal vaccine as a control. The material was peripheral blood, obtained 28 days after the second dose of the MenACWY control vaccine.

The CDR3 loop is CAWSDRNEKLFF. CDR3 coding DNA: TGTGCCTGGAGTGACAGAAATGAAAAACTGTTTTTT. The rearrangement uses TRBV30 and TRBJ1-4; D unresolved. With 1 base removed from V and 5 bases from J, the gap between germline ends came to 5 bases. CDR3 length: 12 amino acids. Per the germline V gene, CDR1 is GTSNPN and CDR2 is SVGIG (reference sequence).